This T cell receptor (beta chain) emerged from a study of CD8+CD57+ T cells in acquired aplastic anemia. The patients chosen for sequencing had shown expansion of CD8+CD57+ cells (detected by flow cytometry). All participating patients were living with severe acquired aplastic anemia. TCR beta VDJ combinations and CDR3 sequences were profiled from genomic DNA. TCRdb reanalysed the reads using MiXCR and keeps one entry per CDR3 protein. This repertoire shows some 140,000 distinct CDR3 sequences, about 48% found once; its top ten account for approximately 12%. The germline CDR1 and CDR2 sequences are MRHNA and SNTAGT. This CDR3 comprises 14 residues. V shed 10 bases and J 7 bases; nucleotides not matched to a gene: 13.

The chain joins TRBV6-4 to TRBJ1-5, with TRBD1 matching 7 bases. The specimen sequenced was sorted CD4+, CD8+, or CD8+CD57+ T cells (not recorded which) from PBMCs. The TCR sequence derives from a human donor with aplastic anemia. The CDR3 reads CAIRSEGQPQPQHF. CDR3 DNA sequence: TGTGCCATCCGCAGTGAGGGACAGCCACAGCCCCAGCATTTT.